This record covers a single TCR beta chain. Its antigen is still unknown. This sample stems from a study of cytomegalovirus exposure and HLA in healthy donors. Broader study findings: An analysis was carried out at a later point. It showed that HLA-associated TCR beta chains were more clonally expanded than equally common non-associated chains.

PCR amplification relied on 60 Vbeta primers (plus 13 Jbeta primers). Assay: immunoSEQ multiplex PCR; the TCRdb copy retains only in-frame clones and omits some. The sample includes tens of thousands of clones, about 70% seen only once; the top ten take under 2.5%. The CDR3 contains 11 residues. The V end was cut by 9 bases, the J end by 7 bases, with 11 bases between. From germline, CDR1 is LNHDA and CDR2 SQIVND (reference sequence). The receptor was derived from a young man in good health and CMV-seronegative. This sequence joins TRBV19 and TRBJ2-3; D perhaps matches TRBD2 (6 bases). The material sequenced was PBMCs. In DNA, the CDR3 is TGTGCCAGCGATGGGGGGAATACGCAGTATTTT. This codes for CASDGGNTQYF. Variable domain in full (rest from reference TRBV19 and TRBJ2-3): DGGITQSPKYLFRKEGQNVTLSCEQNLNHDAMYWYRQDPGQGLRLIYYSQIVNDFQKGDIAEGYSVSREKKESFPLTVTSAQKNPTAFYLCASDGGNTQYFGPGTRLTVL.